The 10 T cell receptor beta chains listed next were all sequenced from one sample in a study of chemoradiotherapy in HPV16-positive cancers (dated by TCRdb to 2022 to 2024). Libraries were made using the immunoSEQ multiplex PCR assay. Not all clones reach the TCRdb copy of this immuneACCESS table, which keeps in-frame sequences only. Checked studies attribute under half of the gap to unresolved V genes and leave the rest unexplained. A total of some 19,000 clones appear in this sample, approximately 87% of them only once. Of the sample, around 2% falls within the top ten clones. The sequencing here drew on blood, taken from a patient who underwent chemoradiotherapy. The receptors originated from a human donor with HPV-associated anogenital cancer.

This clone showed up just once. The V gene is TRBV28, the J gene TRBJ2-7; no clear D. There are 11 residues in the CDR3. Germline CDR1 reads MDHEN; CDR2 reads SYDVKM. Trimming took off 5 bases at V and 1 base at J, with 3 bases between the two ends. The CDR3: CASSRSYEQYF. The CDR3 DNA follows: TGTGCCAGCAGTCGTTCCTACGAGCAGTACTTC.

There are a few counts of this clone. This chain uses TRBV9 with TRBJ2-7; 7 positions agree with TRBD2. CDR3 length: 14 residues. Germline trimming cut 7 bases from V and 3 bases from J; bases unmatched to any gene: 10. Germline CDR1 reads SGDLS; CDR2 reads YYNGEE. The chain's CDR3 is CASSPVSSGYEQYF. The CDR3 nucleotides read TGTGCCAGCTCGCCTGTCTCTAGCGGCTACGAGCAGTACTTC.

The genes are TRBV4-1 and TRBJ1-6; no clear D gene. Trimming pared 5 bases from V and 1 base from J, leaving 18 bases between. The CDR3 length is 18 residues. CDR1 and CDR2 from the germline V gene are MGHRA and YSYEKL. The CDR3 sequence: CASSSHQPGTSYNSPLHF. In DNA, the CDR3 is TGCGCCAGCAGCTCTCATCAGCCGGGCACTTCCTATAATTCACCCCTCCACTTT.

The rearrangement joins TRBV5-1 to TRBJ2-1, with a possible D match to TRBD2 (5 bases). CDR1 and CDR2 from the germline V gene are SGHRS and YFSETQ. The germline V and J ends were trimmed by 4 bases and 1 base, with 12 bases remaining between them. The CDR3 is 15 residues long. The DNA for the CDR3 is TGCGCCAGCAGCCCCGCGGGCAGTTCCTACAATGAGCAGTTCTTC. It translates to CASSPAGSSYNEQFF.

This chain joins TRBV5-4 and TRBJ2-5; D perhaps matches TRBD1 (9 bases). Germline V gives CDR1 SGHNT, CDR2 YYREEE (reference sequence). V lost 5 bases, J lost 7 bases, and 24 bases lay in between. This CDR3 region has 16 residues. CDR3 sequence reads: CASSSGTGPGGGTQYF. CDR3 nucleotides: TGTGCCAGCAGTTCCGGGACAGGGCCCGGGGGGGGGACCCAGTACTTC.

V usage is TRBV18 and J usage is TRBJ2-7, with D possibly being TRBD2 (6 bases). Germline lookup yields CDR1 KGHSH and CDR2 LQKENI. The length of the CDR3 is 15 residues. V lost 1 base and J lost 0, with 10 bases in between. CDR3 bases: TGTGCCAGCTCACCACTCGCGGGGACCTCCTACGAGCAGTACTTC. Protein product: CASSPLAGTSYEQYF.

The count of this clone is one. This CDR3 is CASSSTGTGHYEQYF. The CDR3 DNA is TGTGCCAGTAGTAGTACCGGGACAGGTCACTACGAGCAGTACTTC. The V gene is TRBV19, the J gene TRBJ2-7, with 8 bases matching TRBD1. Germline CDR1 and CDR2: LNHDA and SQIVND (reference sequence). The CDR3 covers 15 residues. Unmatched junction bases numbered 8, after V lost 4 bases and J lost 3 bases. Full variable domain (outside the CDR3, taken from reference TRBV19 and TRBJ2-7): DGGITQSPKYLFRKEGQNVTLSCEQNLNHDAMYWYRQDPGQGLRLIYYSQIVNDFQKGDIAEGYSVSREKKESFPLTVTSAQKNPTAFYLCASSSTGTGHYEQYFGPGTRLTVT.

This chain links TRBV11-2 with TRBJ1-4; D unresolved. The V end lost 4 bases, the J end lost 7 bases, and 10 bases lay between the germline ends. Germline CDR1 and CDR2: SGHAT and FQNNGV. The CDR3 totals 13 residues. CDR3 in DNA: TGTGCCAGCAGCTCATCTTGGTCTGAAAAACTGTTTTTT. The encoded protein is CASSSSWSEKLFF.

The chain links TRBV2 to TRBJ2-3, with 9 nucleotides matching TRBD2. Germline CDR1 is SNHLY and CDR2 is FYNNEI. Trimming at V came to 6 bases and at J to 5 bases, leaving 12 bases not matched to a gene. The CDR3 consists of 16 residues. The CDR3 DNA reads as TGTGCCAGCAGGGCCGTAGGGGCTAGCGGGAAAGATACGCAGTATTTT. Protein product: CASRAVGASGKDTQYF.

This chain links TRBV5-1 with TRBJ2-7, with 9 positions matching TRBD2. Germline assignment: CDR1 SGHRS and CDR2 YFSETQ. V was clipped by 9 bases and J by 5 bases; unmatched bases: 18. CDR3 length: 16 residues. CDR3: CAISRGGGANVNEQYF. DNA of the CDR3: TGCGCCATCTCCCGGGGCGGGGGGGCTAATGTAAACGAGCAGTACTTC. The full variable domain, in which reference TRBV5-1 and TRBJ2-7 provide the parts outside the CDR3, is KAGVTQTPRYLIKTRGQQVTLSCSPISGHRSVSWYQQTPGQGLQFLFEYFSETQRNKGNFPGRFSGRQFSNSRSEMNVSTLELGDSALYLCAISRGGGANVNEQYFGPGTRLTVT.